A single sample is the source of the 16 T cell receptor beta chains below, sequenced in a study of T cell changes during pregnancy in multiple sclerosis. Sequencing was performed with immunoSEQ multiplex PCR; in TCRdb, only in-frame clones are kept and a portion is missing. The table lists approximately 90,000 clones, roughly 94% of them singletons, with around 0.84% in the top ten. The sequences come from peripheral blood, collected in the third trimester of pregnancy. These receptors were taken from a female donor with multiple sclerosis, enrolled in a pregnancy study.

This clone has a single count. The rearrangement joins TRBV5-1 to TRBJ2-4, with D possibly matching TRBD2 (6 bases). The CDR3 spans 16 residues. The V end was cut by 5 bases, the J end by 0 bases, with 15 bases between. Germline loops: CDR1 SGHRS, CDR2 YFSETQ. CDR3 sequence: CASSTRGGEAKNIQYF. CDR3 coding DNA: TGCGCCAGCAGTACGAGGGGCGGGGAAGCCAAAAACATTCAGTACTTC.

The chain couples TRBV6-5 to TRBJ2-7; TRBD1 is a possible D gene (8 bases). Germline assignment: CDR1 MNHEY and CDR2 SVGAGI. V lost 5 bases to trimming and J lost 5 bases, with 16 bases between them. The CDR3 extends over 14 amino acids. This chain's CDR3 is CASSRTGRVDEQYF. In nucleotides, the CDR3 is TGTGCCAGCAGTCGGACAGGGAGGGTGGACGAGCAGTACTTC.

This chain uses TRBV4-1 with TRBJ1-4, with a tentative D call TRBD1 (6 bases). Between the trimmed V and J ends, which lost 2 bases and 11 bases, there was a span of 18 bases. The CDR3 has 15 residues. CDR1 is MGHRA, CDR2 YSYEKL, per germline. The CDR3 loop is CASSQYDRSKGKLFF. The CDR3 DNA reads as TGCGCCAGCAGCCAATACGACAGGAGTAAAGGTAAACTGTTTTTT.

This chain joins TRBV7-8 and TRBJ1-1; tentatively, D is TRBD1 (5 bases). The CDR3 covers 19 residues. The V and J ends lost 2 bases and 4 bases respectively, with 26 bases between them. The germline V gene encodes CDR1 SGHVS and CDR2 FQNEAQ. The CDR3: CASSLPLSGRVIRSTEAFF. The CDR3 bases are TGTGCCAGCAGCTTACCCCTTAGTGGCAGGGTAATTAGAAGCACTGAAGCTTTCTTT. The entire variable domain, with the rest obtained from reference TRBV7-8 and TRBJ1-1, is as follows: GAGVSQSPRYKVAKRGQDVALRCDPISGHVSLFWYQQALGQGPEFLTYFQNEAQLDKSGLPSDRFFAERPEGSVSTLKIQRTQQEDSAVYLCASSLPLSGRVIRSTEAFFGQGTRLTVV.

V gene TRBV5-1 combines with J gene TRBJ2-2, with D perhaps TRBD2 (5 bases). Germline-derived CDR1 and CDR2 are SGHRS and YFSETQ. The length of the CDR3 is 13 residues. The ends were cut back, 1 base at V and 6 bases at J, with 7 bases in the middle. DNA of the CDR3: TGCGCCAGCAGCTTGACTAGTCCCGGGGAGCTGTTTTTT. Residues: CASSLTSPGELFF.

The CDR3 region is CASSEIWGQHYEQYF. The CDR3, as DNA: TGTGCCAGCAGTGAAATTTGGGGGCAACACTACGAGCAGTACTTC. V is TRBV6-1 and J is TRBJ2-7; D might be TRBD1 (6 bases). Per germline, CDR1 MNHNS and CDR2 SASEGT. The V end was cut by 2 bases, the J end by 3 bases, with 14 bases between. The CDR3 has 15 residues.

The CDR3 sequence: CASSENKGARETQYF. CDR3 sequence (DNA): TGTGCCAGCAGTGAAAATAAGGGGGCGCGAGAGACCCAGTACTTC. The genes are TRBV6-1 and TRBJ2-5, with TRBD1 matching 7 bases. Germline CDR1 MNHNS, CDR2 SASEGT. The CDR3 is made up of 15 amino acids. With 2 bases clipped from V and 4 bases from J, the junction kept 7 bases outside the gene matches.

V and J are TRBV6-4 and TRBJ2-1; D might be TRBD2 (6 bases). CDR1 and CDR2 from the germline V gene are MRHNA and SNTAGT. The CDR3 loop spans 15 amino acids. Trimming shortened V by 3 bases and J by 7 bases, and 16 bases separated the two germline ends. CDR3 bases: TGTGCCAGCAGTGAGACCCTCCGGGACTTTAATGAGCAGTTCTTC. This codes for CASSETLRDFNEQFF.

CDR3 DNA sequence: TGCGCCAGCAGCTTGGGAGACACCGGAGGCCTAAATGAAAAACTGTTTTTT. Its translation: CASSLGDTGGLNEKLFF. This chain connects TRBV5-1 to TRBJ1-4; D is ambiguous. Germline assignment: CDR1 SGHRS and CDR2 YFSETQ. V dropped 0 bases and J dropped 5 bases, with 17 bases sitting between them. This CDR3 is 17 amino acids long.

The chain links TRBV5-1 to TRBJ2-1; the match to TRBD1 covers 7 bases. The CDR3 covers 15 residues. Germline CDR1 SGHRS, CDR2 YFSETQ. With 0 bases clipped from V and 8 bases from J, the junction kept 8 bases outside the gene matches. CDR3 in amino acids: CASSLGQGRGDEQFF. The CDR3 nucleotides read TGCGCCAGCAGCTTGGGACAGGGAAGGGGCGATGAGCAGTTCTTC.

This chain uses TRBV25-1 with TRBJ2-2; D gene unclear. Germline V lookup: CDR1 MGHDK, CDR2 SYGVNS. Trimming cost V 4 bases and J 7 bases, with 10 bases left between them. The length of the CDR3 is 13 residues. The chain's CDR3 is CASSGDLGGELFF. The CDR3 bases are TGTGCCAGCAGTGGTGACTTGGGCGGGGAGCTGTTTTTT.

The CDR3 region is CASSLDRGRGYEQYF. For the CDR3, the DNA is TGTGCCAGCAGCTTAGACCGCGGGAGGGGGTACGAGCAGTACTTC. This chain uses TRBV11-2 with TRBJ2-7, with TRBD2 identical over 9 bases. The CDR3 contains 15 residues. The V segment lost 0 bases and the J segment 4 bases; nucleotides outside the gene matches: 4. Germline V gene lookup returns CDR1 SGHAT and CDR2 FQNNGV.

CDR3 DNA sequence: TGTGCCAGCAGTGAAGTTGGAGGGTCGTACAATGAGCAGTTCTTC. Its translation is CASSEVGGSYNEQFF. The chain carries TRBV6-1 and TRBJ2-1; D perhaps matches TRBD2 (6 bases). The CDR3 covers 15 residues. V was pared by 1 base and J by 4 bases, with 11 bases between. Germline-derived CDR1 and CDR2 are MNHNS and SASEGT.

The rearrangement joins TRBV19 to TRBJ2-1; tentative D call: TRBD2 (5 bases). Between the trimmed V and J ends, which lost 10 bases and 6 bases, there was a span of 22 bases. CDR1 is LNHDA and CDR2 is SQIVND in the germline V gene (reference sequence). The length of the CDR3 is 15 residues. The chain's CDR3 is CATSARERGRNEQFF. DNA for the CDR3: TGTGCCACCTCCGCCCGGGAAAGAGGTCGCAATGAGCAGTTCTTC.

The rearrangement joins TRBV19 to TRBJ2-7, with D perhaps TRBD1 or TRBD2 (8 bases each). V lost 5 bases to trimming and J lost 5 bases, with 19 bases between them. The CDR3 has 15 amino acids. Germline CDR1 LNHDA, CDR2 SQIVND (reference sequence). CDR3 in DNA: TGTGCCAGTAGTGTAGCGGGGACAGGTTTCAACGAGCAGTACTTC. Amino acids: CASSVAGTGFNEQYF.

The chain carries TRBV6-1 and TRBJ2-5; 8 bases agree with TRBD1. J gave up 2 bases and V 7 bases, and 9 bases lay outside the gene matches. The V gene's germline CDR1 is MNHNS and CDR2 SASEGT. The CDR3 contains 15 residues. The chain's CDR3 is CASTLQGDRQETQYF. In DNA, the CDR3 is TGTGCCAGCACCCTACAAGGGGACAGGCAAGAGACCCAGTACTTC.